This TCR beta chain was retrieved from a study of control samples from healthy donors and cancer patients. Produced via immunoSEQ multiplex PCR; TCRdb's table is partial and in-frame only. The sample lists more than 45,000 clones, around 93% seen once, with about 0.91% in the top ten. J gave up 7 bases and V 0 bases, and 14 bases lay outside the gene matches. CDR1 SGHRS and CDR2 YFSETQ come from the germline V gene. CDR3 length: 19 residues. The genes are TRBV5-1 and TRBJ1-6; 9 bases are a match to TRBD1. Sequencing was performed on PBMCs. This clonotype originated in a man aged 30-40 years with colorectal cancer. The CDR3 nucleotides read TGCGCCAGCAGCTTGGATCAAGGCCTGGGGGACAGGGTAAATTCACCCCTCCACTTT. The encoded protein is CASSLDQGLGDRVNSPLHF.